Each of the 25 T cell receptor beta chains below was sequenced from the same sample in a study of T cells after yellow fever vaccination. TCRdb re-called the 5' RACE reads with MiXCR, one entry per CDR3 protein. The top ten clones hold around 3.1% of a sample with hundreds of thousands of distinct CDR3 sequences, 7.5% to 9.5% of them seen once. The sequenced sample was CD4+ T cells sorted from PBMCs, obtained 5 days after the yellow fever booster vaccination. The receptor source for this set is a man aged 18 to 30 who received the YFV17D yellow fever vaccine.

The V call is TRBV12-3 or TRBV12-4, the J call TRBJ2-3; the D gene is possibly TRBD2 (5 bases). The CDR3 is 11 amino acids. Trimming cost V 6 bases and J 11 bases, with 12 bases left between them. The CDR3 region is CASSLAGLQYF. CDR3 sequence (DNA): TGTGCCAGCAGCCTAGCCGGATTGCAGTATTTT.

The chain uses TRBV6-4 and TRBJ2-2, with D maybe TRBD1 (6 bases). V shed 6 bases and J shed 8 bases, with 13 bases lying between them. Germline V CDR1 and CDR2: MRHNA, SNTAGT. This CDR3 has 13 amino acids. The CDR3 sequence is CASRQGVSGELFF. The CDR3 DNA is TGTGCCAGCAGACAGGGAGTTTCGGGGGAGCTGTTTTTT.

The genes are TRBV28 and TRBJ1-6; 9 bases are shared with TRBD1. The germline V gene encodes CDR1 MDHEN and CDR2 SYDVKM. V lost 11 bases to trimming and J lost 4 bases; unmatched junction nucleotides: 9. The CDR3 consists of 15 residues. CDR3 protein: CAGRTGGGYNSPLHF. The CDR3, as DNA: TGTGCCGGACGAACAGGGGGCGGGTATAATTCACCCCTCCACTTT.

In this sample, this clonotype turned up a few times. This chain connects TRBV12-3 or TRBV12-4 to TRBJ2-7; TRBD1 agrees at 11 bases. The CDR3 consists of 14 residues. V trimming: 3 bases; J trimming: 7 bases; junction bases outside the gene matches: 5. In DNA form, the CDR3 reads TGTGCCAGCAGTTTGCGGACAGGGGGCTCGGAGCAGTACTTC. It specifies CASSLRTGGSEQYF.

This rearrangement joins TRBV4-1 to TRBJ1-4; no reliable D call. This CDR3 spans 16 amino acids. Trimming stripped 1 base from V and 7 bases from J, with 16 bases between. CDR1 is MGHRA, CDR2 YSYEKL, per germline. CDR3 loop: CASSQGHGWEVEKLFF. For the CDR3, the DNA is TGCGCCAGCAGCCAAGGGCACGGGTGGGAGGTTGAAAAACTGTTTTTT.

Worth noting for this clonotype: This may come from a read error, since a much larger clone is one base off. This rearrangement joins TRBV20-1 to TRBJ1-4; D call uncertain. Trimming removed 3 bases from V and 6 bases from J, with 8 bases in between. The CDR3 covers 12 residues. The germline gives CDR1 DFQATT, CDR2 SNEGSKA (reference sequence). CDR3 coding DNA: TGCAGTGCTAGTATGCGTGATGAAAAACTGTTTTTT. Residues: CSASMRDEKLFF.

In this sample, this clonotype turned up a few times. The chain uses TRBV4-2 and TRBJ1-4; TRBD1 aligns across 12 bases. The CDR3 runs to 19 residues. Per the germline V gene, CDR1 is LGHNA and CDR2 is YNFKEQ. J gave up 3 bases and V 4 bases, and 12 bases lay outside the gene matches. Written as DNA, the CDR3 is TGTGCCAGCAGCCTGCGAAACCCCGGGACAGGGGGCGCTAATGAAAAACTGTTTTTT. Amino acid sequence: CASSLRNPGTGGANEKLFF.

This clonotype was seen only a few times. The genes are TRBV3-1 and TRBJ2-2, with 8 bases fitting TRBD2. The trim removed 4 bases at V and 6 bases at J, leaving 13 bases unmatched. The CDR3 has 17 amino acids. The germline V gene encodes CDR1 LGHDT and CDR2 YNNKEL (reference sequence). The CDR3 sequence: CASSRPTGGAGAGELFF. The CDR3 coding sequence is TGTGCCAGCAGCCGCCCTACCGGGGGGGCAGGGGCCGGGGAGCTGTTTTTT.

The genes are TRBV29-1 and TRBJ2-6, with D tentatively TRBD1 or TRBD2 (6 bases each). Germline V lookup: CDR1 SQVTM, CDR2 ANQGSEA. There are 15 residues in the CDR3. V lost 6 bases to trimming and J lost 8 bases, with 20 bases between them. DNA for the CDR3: TGCAGCGTCTCAAGGGGGGCCCTTTCTTCCAACGTCCTGACTTTC. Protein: CSVSRGALSSNVLTF.

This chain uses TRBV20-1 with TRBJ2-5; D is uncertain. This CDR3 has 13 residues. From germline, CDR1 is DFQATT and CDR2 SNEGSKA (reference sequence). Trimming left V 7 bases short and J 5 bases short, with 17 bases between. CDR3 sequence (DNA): TGCAGTGTTGTTCCGGACCCGGACGAGACCCAGTACTTC. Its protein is CSVVPDPDETQYF.

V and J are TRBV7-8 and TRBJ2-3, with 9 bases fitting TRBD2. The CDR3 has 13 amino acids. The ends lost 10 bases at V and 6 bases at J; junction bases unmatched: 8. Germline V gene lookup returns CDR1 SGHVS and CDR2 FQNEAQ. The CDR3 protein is CAISGSGGDTQYF. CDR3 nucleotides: TGTGCCATTAGCGGGAGTGGGGGGGATACGCAGTATTTT.

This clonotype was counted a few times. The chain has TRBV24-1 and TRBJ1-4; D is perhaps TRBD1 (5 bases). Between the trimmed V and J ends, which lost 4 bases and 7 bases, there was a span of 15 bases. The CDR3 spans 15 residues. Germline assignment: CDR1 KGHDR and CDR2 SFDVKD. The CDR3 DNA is TGTGCCACCAGTGACCCCGGGACGGATGGTGAAAAACTGTTTTTT. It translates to CATSDPGTDGEKLFF.

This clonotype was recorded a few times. CDR3 amino acids: CSAGLWAGLTDTQYF. The CDR3 bases are TGCAGTGCCGGCTTATGGGCGGGGCTTACAGATACGCAGTATTTT. The chain recombines TRBV20-1 with TRBJ2-3; TRBD2 is a possible D gene (6 bases). V was cut by 6 bases and J by 3 bases, with 19 bases left in between. The CDR3 is made up of 15 amino acids. The germline V gene encodes CDR1 DFQATT and CDR2 SNEGSKA (reference sequence).

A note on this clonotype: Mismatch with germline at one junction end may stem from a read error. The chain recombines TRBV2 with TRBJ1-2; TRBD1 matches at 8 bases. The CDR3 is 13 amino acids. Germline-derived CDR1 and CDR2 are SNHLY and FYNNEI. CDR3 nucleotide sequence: TGTGCCGGCAGACAGGGGAAAGGCTATGGCTACACCTTC. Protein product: CAGRQGKGYGYTF.

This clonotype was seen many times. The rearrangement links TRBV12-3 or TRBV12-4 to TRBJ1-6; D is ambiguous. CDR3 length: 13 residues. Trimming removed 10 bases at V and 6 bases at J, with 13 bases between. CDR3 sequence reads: CATGEYGNSPLHF. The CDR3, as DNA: TGTGCCACCGGGGAGTATGGTAATTCACCCCTCCACTTT.

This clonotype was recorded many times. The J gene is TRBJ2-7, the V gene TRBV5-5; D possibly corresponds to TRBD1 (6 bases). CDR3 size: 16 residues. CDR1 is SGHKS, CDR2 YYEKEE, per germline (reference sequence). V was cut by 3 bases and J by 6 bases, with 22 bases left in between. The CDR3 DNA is TGTGCCAGCAGCTATGGACAGACCCGACTAACACGCGAGCAGTACTTC. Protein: CASSYGQTRLTREQYF.

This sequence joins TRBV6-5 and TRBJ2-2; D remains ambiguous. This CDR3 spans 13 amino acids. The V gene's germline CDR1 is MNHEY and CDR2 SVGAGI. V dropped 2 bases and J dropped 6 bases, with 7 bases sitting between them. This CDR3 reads CASSYPPSGELFF. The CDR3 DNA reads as TGTGCCAGCAGTTACCCGCCCTCCGGGGAGCTGTTTTTT.

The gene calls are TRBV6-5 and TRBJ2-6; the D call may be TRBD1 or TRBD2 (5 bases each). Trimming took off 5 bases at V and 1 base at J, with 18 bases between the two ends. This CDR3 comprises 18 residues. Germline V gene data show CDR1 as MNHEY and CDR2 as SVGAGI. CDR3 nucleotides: TGTGCCAGCAGTCCATCTGGGGGAAGGTTTTCTGGGGCCAACGTCCTGACTTTC. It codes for CASSPSGGRFSGANVLTF.

Here the CDR3 DNA reads TGTGCCAGCAGATCTATACAGGGGGTTTCTGGGGAGCAGTACTTC. It translates to CASRSIQGVSGEQYF. The rearrangement uses TRBV6-1 and TRBJ2-7, with 8 bases that match TRBD1. From germline, CDR1 is MNHNS and CDR2 SASEGT. Trimming at V came to 6 bases and at J to 7 bases, leaving 14 bases not matched to a gene. This CDR3 comprises 15 residues.

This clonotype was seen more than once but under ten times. The DNA for the CDR3 is TGTGCCAGCAGCCCCTCGGGGGGCGAAGGCACCCAGTACTTC. Protein sequence: CASSPSGGEGTQYF. The rearrangement uses TRBV7-6 and TRBJ2-5; perhaps TRBD2 as D (7 bases). CDR1 and CDR2 (germline): SGHVS, FNYEAQ. The CDR3 has 14 residues. V was shortened by 5 bases and J by 8 bases, with 18 bases between the two germline ends. Together with reference TRBV7-6 and TRBJ2-5, the CDR3 gives the full variable domain: GAGVSQSPRYKVTKRGQDVALRCDPISGHVSLYWYRQALGQGPEFLTYFNYEAQQDKSGLPNDRFSAERPEGSISTLTIQRTEQRDSAMYRCASSPSGGEGTQYFGPGTRLLVL.

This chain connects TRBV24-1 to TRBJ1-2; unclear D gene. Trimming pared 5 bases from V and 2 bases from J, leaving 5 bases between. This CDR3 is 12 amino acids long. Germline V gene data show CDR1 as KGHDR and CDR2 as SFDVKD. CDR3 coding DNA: TGTGCCACCAGTGCGGAGAACTATGGCTACACCTTC. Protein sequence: CATSAENYGYTF.

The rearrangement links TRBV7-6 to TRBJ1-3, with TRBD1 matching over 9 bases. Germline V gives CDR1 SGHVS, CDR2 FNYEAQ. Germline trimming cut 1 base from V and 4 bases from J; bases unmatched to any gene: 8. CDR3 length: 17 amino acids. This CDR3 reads CASSLVWTGESGNTIYF. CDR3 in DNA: TGTGCCAGCAGCTTAGTATGGACAGGGGAGTCCGGAAACACCATATATTTT.

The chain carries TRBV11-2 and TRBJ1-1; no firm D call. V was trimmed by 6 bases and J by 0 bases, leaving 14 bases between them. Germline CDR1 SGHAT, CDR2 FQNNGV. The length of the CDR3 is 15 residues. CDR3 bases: TGTGCCAGCAGGCCAATCTCCATTTTGAACACTGAAGCTTTCTTT. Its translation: CASRPISILNTEAFF.

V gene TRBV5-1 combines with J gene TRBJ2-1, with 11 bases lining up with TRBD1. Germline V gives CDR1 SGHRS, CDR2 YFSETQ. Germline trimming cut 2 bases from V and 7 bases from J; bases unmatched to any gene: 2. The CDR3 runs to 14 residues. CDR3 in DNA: TGCGCCAGCAGCTTAGGACAGGGGGCTAATGAGCAGTTCTTC. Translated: CASSLGQGANEQFF.

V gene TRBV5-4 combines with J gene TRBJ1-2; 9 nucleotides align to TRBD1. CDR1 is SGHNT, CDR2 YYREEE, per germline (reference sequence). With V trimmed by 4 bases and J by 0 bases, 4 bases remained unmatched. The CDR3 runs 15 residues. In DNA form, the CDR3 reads TGTGCCAGCAGCAAAGGGACAGGGTCTAACTATGGCTACACCTTC. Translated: CASSKGTGSNYGYTF.